This T cell receptor (beta chain) was sequenced in a study of molecular identifiers for immune sequencing clone quantification. Study-level points and caveats: Among effectors, clones above 20 RNA copies held over 98% of molecules; among naive cells, under 1%.

It was with previously described methods and listed TCR primers that bulk TCR libraries were made. TCRdb itself ran the PCR reads through MiXCR, one entry per CDR3 protein. The sample carries about 630,000 distinct CDR3 sequences, about 25% recorded once. Naive CD8 T cells, phenotype CD8+CD4-CCR7+CD45RA+, were sorted. This CDR3 region has 17 residues. The trim removed 5 bases at V and 0 bases at J, leaving 9 bases unmatched. Germline CDR1 reads MDHEN; CDR2 reads SYDVKM. The sample holds many counts of this clonotype. Its matching antigen is unknown. The chain has TRBV28 and TRBJ2-3, with TRBD1 matching 9 bases. This clonotype was obtained from a human donor in good health. Some libraries in this study had Jurkat cell RNA spiked in. Sequencing was done on a sample of naive CD8+ T cells from blood, with Jurkat cell RNA spiked in. Subset indicated: FACS-sorted CD8+CD4-CCR7+CD45RA+ naive T cells. The CDR3: CASSTTTGGVSTDTQYF. The CDR3 bases are TGTGCCAGCAGTACCACTACAGGGGGCGTTAGCACAGATACGCAGTATTTT.